The entry below gives a single T cell receptor (beta chain) sequence along with its context. The germline CDR1 and CDR2 sequences are LGHNT and FRNRAP. The CDR3 runs 14 residues. Trimming cost V 1 base and J 4 bases, with 10 bases left between them. This sample was included in a study of blood T cell repertoires in COVID-19. Produced via immunoSEQ multiplex PCR; TCRdb's table is partial and in-frame only. The sample contains some 260,000 clones, around 90% of which appear only once. Sequencing was done on a sample of PBMCs or T cells enriched from blood (not recorded which). The chain uses TRBV12-5 and TRBJ1-2; a possible D gene is TRBD1 (5 bases). This TCR derives from a woman aged 25 to 45 with acute COVID-19. The CDR3 DNA reads TGTGCTAGTGGTTTGGGGGGGGTCTTCTATGGCTACACCTTC. Protein sequence: CASGLGGVFYGYTF.